This record covers a single T cell receptor (beta chain). No antigen is known for it. No base quality information exists; no much larger clone differs at one position. Inclusive of the bounding cysteine and phenylalanine, the CDR3 is 15 residues long. Only the CDR3 DNA stays, 45 bases, in frame from base 1. The germline V gene encodes CDR1 SGHTA and CDR2 FQGNSA. V lost 5 bases and J lost 6 bases, and the count of bases not matched to a germline gene is 4. The data stem from a study of T cell responses to AZD1222 COVID-19 vaccine (dated by TCRdb to the early 2020s). About the study as a whole: AZD1222 recipients with second doses at about 4 weeks or about 12 weeks were pooled, because spike-specific TCR depth and breadth did not differ between schedules. A total of 230 to 250 trial participants underwent TCR sequencing, of whom 200 to 220 had received two doses of AZD1222 and 26 had received two doses of the MenACWY control vaccine. Trial participants were enrolled by age into subgroups of 18-55, 56-69 and 70-plus years, and around 150, 28 and 57 TCR-sequenced participants, respectively, were included in these subgroups. Findings and caveats that apply to the study as a whole: Most participants were white British and females outnumbered males, and the authors suggested that clonal diversity may have been underestimated. Because no day 14 peak-response samples were available, the repertoires could be characterized only after the peak T cell response. Reportedly, close to half of the unique spike-specific TCRs recognized epitopes lying outside the regions that are mutated in the B.1.351 and B.1.1.7 variants. Vaccine-associated CD4 TCRs spanned the whole spike protein, with dominant responses in regions 160-218 and 743-854. After two AZD1222 doses, both the breadth and the depth of spike-specific TCRs were significantly higher than at day 0 and than in MenACWY recipients. Conclusions about previously exposed vaccinees are limited, since just five or six AZD1222 recipients were seropositive for SARS-CoV-2 at baseline. In the small 56-69-year group, the increase in depth fell short of significance, most likely because of low power.

The CDR3 regions of human TCRbeta chains were subjected to immunosequencing. The paper's processing steps were these. TCRs in the repertoires were compared against a reference library of SARS-CoV-2-specific TCRs that had been generated with the MIRA antigen-specificity platform. Breadth meant the fraction of unique TCRs that were SARS-CoV-2-associated, whereas depth meant the fraction of total T cells that were SARS-CoV-2-associated. Each spike-specific TCR was assigned to its reactive spike region and to a CD4 or CD8 class using the MIRA data. Log10-transformed breadth and depth values were compared by one-way ANOVA with Sidak's multiple comparisons tests. Not all clones reach the TCRdb copy of this immuneACCESS table, which keeps in-frame sequences only. Checked studies attribute under half of the gap to unresolved V genes and leave the rest unexplained. V, J and clone size are taken as reported in that table, and D and trimming were inferred from the DNA itself. This sample lists more than 100,000 clones; approximately 89% were detected once. Jointly, the top ten make up 20% to 25% of the sample.

This specimen's time point label, per the study, means: baseline before first vaccination. The vaccinee samples were drawn from two UK trials, COV001 and COV002, one of which was a single-blind randomized controlled phase 2/3 trial testing AZD1222 (ChAdOx1 nCoV-19) in healthy adults. Trial participant PBMC samples were collected at day 0 and day 28 after the second dose for TCRbeta chain sequencing. The sequences come from peripheral blood, collected on day 0 of AZD1222 vaccination. The chain employs TRBV7-2 and TRBJ2-1; 13 nucleotides in the junction match TRBD2. This TCR was recovered from an adult in good health. The encoded CDR3 is CASSLTSGRVNEQFF. The nucleotides are TGTGCCAGCAGCCTAACTAGCGGGAGGGTCAATGAGCAGTTCTTC. Joined to the reference TRBV7-2 and TRBJ2-1 proteins, this CDR3 gives the full variable domain: GAGVSQSPSNKVTEKGKDVELRCDPISGHTALYWYRQSLGQGLEFLIYFQGNSAPDKSGLPSDRFSAERTGGSVSTLTIQRTQQEDSAVYLCASSLTSGRVNEQFFGPGTRLTVL.